This TCR beta chain was captured in a study of T-cell reconstitution after alpha-beta-depleted transplantation in children. Notes on the study in general: Recipient T cells and thymic progenitors that survived gave rise to the high TCRbeta diversity observed at day 60 in some patients. Hyperexpanded clones declined; after one year, newly produced T cells mostly supplied diversity. Where alpha-beta T cells came from about two months after transplant was reportedly several hundred expanded graft clones.

As to this clonotype: The antigen remains undetermined.

Trimming removed 7 bases from V and 2 bases from J; junction bases left unmatched: 7. The germline gives CDR1 SNHLY, CDR2 FYNNEI. The CDR3 runs 15 residues. Preparation of the TCRbeta library involved a method that used unique molecular identifiers. A single record per CDR3 protein comes from TCRdb applying MiXCR to the PCR reads. The sample consists of about 870,000 distinct CDR3 sequences, roughly 15% of them appearing once. This receptor was taken from a male patient aged 10 to 17 who had a stem cell transplant for acute lymphoblastic leukemia, so the T cells may come from the graft donor. The material was PBMCs, mostly from graft donor cells, obtained 360 days after TCRalphabeta/CD19-depleted stem cell transplant. The chain carries TRBV2 and TRBJ2-2; 7 nucleotides agree with TRBD1. The CDR3 is CASTTGAVNTGELFF. The CDR3 nucleotides read TGTGCCAGCACCACAGGGGCCGTCAACACCGGGGAGCTGTTTTTT. The full variable domain, rest sourced from reference TRBV2 and TRBJ2-2, is EPEVTQTPSHQVTQMGQEVILRCVPISNHLYFYWYRQILGQKVEFLVSFYNNEISEKSEIFDDQFSVERPDGSNFTLKIRSTKLEDSAMYFCASTTGAVNTGELFFGEGSRLTVL.